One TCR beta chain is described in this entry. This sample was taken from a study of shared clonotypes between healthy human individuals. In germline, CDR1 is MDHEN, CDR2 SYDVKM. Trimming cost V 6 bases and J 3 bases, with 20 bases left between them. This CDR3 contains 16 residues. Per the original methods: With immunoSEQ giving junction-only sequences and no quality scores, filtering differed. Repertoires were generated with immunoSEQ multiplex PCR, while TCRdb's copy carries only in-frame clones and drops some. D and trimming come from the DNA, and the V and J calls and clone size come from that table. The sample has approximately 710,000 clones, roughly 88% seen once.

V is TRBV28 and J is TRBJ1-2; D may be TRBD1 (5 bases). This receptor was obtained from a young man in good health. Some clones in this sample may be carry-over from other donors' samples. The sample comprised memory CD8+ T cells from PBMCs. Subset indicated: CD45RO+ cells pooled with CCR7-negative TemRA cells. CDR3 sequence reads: CASRPHQGYLYYGYTF. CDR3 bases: TGTGCCAGCAGACCGCACCAGGGTTACTTATACTATGGCTACACCTTC.